This T cell receptor (beta chain) was documented in a study of T-cell reconstitution after alpha-beta-depleted transplantation in children. Study observations and caveats: From surviving recipient T cells and thymic progenitors came the high day-60 TCRbeta diversity observed in some patients. Reportedly, alpha-beta T cells present about two months post-transplant originated from several hundred expanded clones of graft origin. It was newly produced T cells that mostly accounted for T-cell counts and diversity one year after transplant.

Preparation of the TCRbeta library used unique molecular identifiers. TCRdb independently ran MiXCR on the PCR reads; one entry per CDR3 protein. The sample shows 530,000 or so distinct CDR3 sequences, 25% to 30% of them seen only once. This clonotype has more than one count but fewer than ten. Its antigen is as yet unknown. CDR1 SGHRS and CDR2 YFSETQ come from the germline V gene. Germline trimming cut 3 bases from V and 13 bases from J; bases unmatched to any gene: 3. The CDR3 runs to 13 residues. The source material was PBMCs, sampled before TCRalphabeta/CD19-depleted stem cell transplant. The chain links TRBV5-1 to TRBJ2-1; 14 bases align to TRBD2. The sequence was obtained from a boy younger than two with Wiskott-Aldrich syndrome, due to receive a stem cell transplant. CDR3 DNA sequence: TGCGCCAGCAGCTGGGGACTAGCGGGGGATCAGTTCTTC. Translated, it gives CASSWGLAGDQFF.